The 26 T cell receptor beta chains presented below share a single source sample, sequenced in a study of blood T cell repertoires in COVID-19. Data came from immunoSEQ multiplex PCR; TCRdb stores just in-frame clones and leaves some out. Of under 300,000 clones in the sample, 75% to 90% were seen once. Material for sequencing was PBMCs or T cells enriched from blood (not recorded which). These TCRs come from a woman in her forties with acute COVID-19.

The V call is TRBV6-5, the J call TRBJ2-4; D possibly corresponds to TRBD2 (5 bases). CDR3 length equals 15 residues. The germline CDR1 and CDR2 sequences are MNHEY and SVGAGI. Trimming pared 6 bases from V and 9 bases from J, leaving 21 bases between. Written as DNA, the CDR3 is TGTGCCAGCAGGGAGAATGTACTAGGTCTGGGCATTCAGTACTTC. This encodes CASRENVLGLGIQYF.

Only one count was recorded for this clone. The genes are TRBV24-1 and TRBJ1-1, with D unresolved. Trimming pared 3 bases from V and 1 base from J, leaving 11 bases between. The CDR3 consists of 15 residues. The germline gives CDR1 KGHDR, CDR2 SFDVKD. Here the CDR3 reads CATSDGGKGNTEAFF. The CDR3 nucleotides are TGTGCCACCAGTGATGGAGGGAAGGGGAACACTGAAGCTTTCTTT.

The chain combines TRBV11-3 with TRBJ2-7, with a possible D match to TRBD1 (5 bases). CDR1 SGHNT and CDR2 YENEEA come from the germline V gene. V was trimmed by 8 bases and J by 2 bases, leaving 16 bases between them. The CDR3 has 14 amino acids. CDR3 sequence reads: CASGRSGRAYEQYF. The CDR3 DNA reads as TGTGCCAGCGGTAGGAGTGGCAGGGCCTACGAGCAGTACTTC.

Here the CDR3 DNA reads TGTGCCAGCAGCCAAGGGGTATGGTGGGAGGGCTGGAATGAGCAGTTCTTC. Residues: CASSQGVWWEGWNEQFF. The chain joins TRBV4-2 to TRBJ2-1; 7 bases are a match to TRBD2. V shed 1 base and J 7 bases; nucleotides not matched to a gene: 13. There are 17 residues in the CDR3. Germline V gene lookup returns CDR1 LGHNA and CDR2 YNFKEQ.

The gene calls are TRBV2 and TRBJ2-7, with a weak D call TRBD2 (5 bases). The germline gives CDR1 SNHLY, CDR2 FYNNEI. Between the trimmed V and J ends, which lost 3 bases and 0 bases, there was a span of 15 bases. This CDR3 has 16 residues. CDR3 region: CASSEAILEYSYEQYF. The DNA of the CDR3 is TGTGCCAGCAGTGAGGCTATACTAGAATACTCCTACGAGCAGTACTTC.

Only one count was recorded for this clone. V and J are TRBV9 and TRBJ2-7; D unclear. The CDR3 contains 14 residues. Germline CDR1 is SGDLS and CDR2 is YYNGEE. V was pared by 4 bases and J by 3 bases, with 14 bases between. The CDR3 is CASSSSGVGYEQYF. The CDR3 DNA is TGTGCCAGCAGCTCCTCGGGTGTGGGCTACGAGCAGTACTTC.

The V call is TRBV24-1, the J call TRBJ2-3, with 11 bases fitting TRBD2. Germline CDR1 KGHDR, CDR2 SFDVKD. The trim removed 5 bases at V and 5 bases at J, leaving 11 bases unmatched. This CDR3 is built from 17 residues. CDR3 nucleotide sequence: TGTGCCACCAGTGCACAGGGTAGCGGGAGGGCCGGAGATACGCAGTATTTT. This encodes CATSAQGSGRAGDTQYF.

The chain couples TRBV27 to TRBJ2-5, with D maybe TRBD2 (6 bases). The germline CDR1 and CDR2 sequences are MNHEY and SMNVEV (reference sequence). Trimming removed 0 bases at V and 2 bases at J, with 10 bases between. The CDR3 covers 15 residues. The DNA for the CDR3 is TGTGCCAGCAGTTTATCCCGGGGGTGGCAAGAGACCCAGTACTTC. This sequence encodes CASSLSRGWQETQYF.

The rearrangement joins TRBV6-5 to TRBJ2-4; D may be TRBD1 (6 bases). Germline assignment: CDR1 MNHEY and CDR2 SVGAGI. This CDR3 has 12 residues. V lost 8 bases to trimming and J lost 2 bases, with 7 bases between them. The CDR3 reads CASRDTKNIQYF. The DNA of the CDR3 is TGTGCCAGCCGGGACACCAAAAACATTCAGTACTTC.

The chain has TRBV12-3 or TRBV12-4 and TRBJ1-5; D remains unclear. The CDR3 is made up of 12 amino acids. V was clipped by 11 bases and J by 0 bases, with 8 bases between them. The CDR3 nucleotides read TGTGCCTCCAGAAATAGCAATCAGCCCCAGCATTTT. This translates into CASRNSNQPQHF.

The rearrangement links TRBV6-2 or TRBV6-3 to TRBJ2-7; the D is unclear. Deletions cut 4 bases from V and 5 bases from J, with 9 bases between. CDR1 is MNHEY, CDR2 SVGEGT, per germline. This CDR3 is built from 12 residues. For the CDR3, the DNA is TGTGCCAGCAGTTTCCGGGTCAACGAGCAGTACTTC. It specifies CASSFRVNEQYF.

The chain combines TRBV18 with TRBJ1-2, with TRBD1 as a possible D gene (6 bases). The germline V gene encodes CDR1 KGHSH and CDR2 LQKENI. CDR3 length equals 15 residues. V gave up 0 bases and J gave up 5 bases, with 13 bases separating them. The CDR3 nucleotides read TGTGCCAGCTCACCACCAGCAGGGGCGCAGTATGGCTACACCTTC. Encoded protein: CASSPPAGAQYGYTF.

J is TRBJ1-4 and V is TRBV30; the D gene is possibly TRBD1 (5 bases). CDR3 length: 13 residues. Between the trimmed V and J ends, which lost 2 bases and 7 bases, there was a span of 11 bases. Germline CDR1 is GTSNPN and CDR2 is SVGIG (reference sequence). The CDR3 loop reads CAWSFREVEKLFF. In DNA form, the CDR3 reads TGTGCCTGGAGTTTCAGGGAGGTTGAAAAACTGTTTTTT.

The chain couples TRBV7-3 to TRBJ2-3, with D uncertain. Germline assignment: CDR1 SGHTA and CDR2 FQGTGA. The V gene lost 4 bases and the J gene lost 6 bases, with 14 bases spanning the gap. CDR3 length: 14 residues. CDR3 DNA: TGTGCCAGCAGCTCCCCCCACCCAGCGGATACGCAGTATTTT. This sequence encodes CASSSPHPADTQYF.

The chain employs TRBV2 and TRBJ2-3, with D tentatively TRBD2 (5 bases). CDR1 and CDR2 (germline): SNHLY, FYNNEI. Trimming left V 7 bases short and J 1 base short, with 9 bases between. The CDR3 runs to 13 residues. CDR3 sequence reads: CASTMRGTDTQYF. CDR3 bases: TGTGCCAGCACTATGAGGGGCACAGATACGCAGTATTTT.

The chain combines TRBV7-9 with TRBJ1-5; a weak D match, TRBD1 (6 bases). Trimming stripped 4 bases from V and 5 bases from J, with 15 bases between. This CDR3 contains 15 residues. CDR1 and CDR2 from the germline V gene are SEHNR and FQNEAQ (reference sequence). The CDR3 reads CASSSADRSDQPQHF. CDR3 DNA sequence: TGTGCCAGCAGCTCGGCGGACAGATCCGATCAGCCCCAGCATTTT.

CDR3 in DNA: TGTGCCAGCAGTTCGCAGACAGGGAGAGGAAGCAATCAGCCCCAGCATTTT. Translation gives CASSSQTGRGSNQPQHF. This chain links TRBV28 with TRBJ1-5; 7 bases map to TRBD1. Germline V gene lookup returns CDR1 MDHEN and CDR2 SYDVKM. The CDR3 has 17 amino acids. V trimming: 4 bases; J trimming: 1 base; junction bases outside the gene matches: 10.

This clone showed up just once. The chain recombines TRBV30 with TRBJ2-5; 8 bases fit TRBD2. V lost 0 bases and J lost 5; bases outside the gene matches: 14. Germline V gene data show CDR1 as GTSNPN and CDR2 as SVGIG (reference sequence). CDR3 size: 17 residues. The CDR3 nucleotides are TGTGCCTGGAGTGTCCTGGGCCTCCTGGGCGGGGGGGAGACCCAGTACTTC. The encoded protein is CAWSVLGLLGGGETQYF.

This chain connects TRBV29-1 to TRBJ2-2; D possibly corresponds to TRBD1 (6 bases). CDR3 length: 14 amino acids. V lost 3 bases, J lost 4 bases, and 12 bases lay in between. Per germline, CDR1 SQVTM and CDR2 ANQGSEA. CDR3 sequence (DNA): TGCAGCGTTGAGTCCAGGGGTATCACCGGGGAGCTGTTTTTT. Amino acids: CSVESRGITGELFF.

The rearrangement uses TRBV30 and TRBJ2-3, with D hard to call. CDR1 GTSNPN and CDR2 SVGIG come from the germline V gene (reference sequence). The CDR3 spans 11 residues. Trimming stripped 2 bases from V and 6 bases from J, with 6 bases between. CDR3 residues: CAWSPADTQYF. Written as DNA, the CDR3 is TGTGCCTGGAGTCCAGCGGATACGCAGTATTTT. The variable domain in full, completed from reference TRBV30 and TRBJ2-3, reads SQTIHQWPATLVQPVGSPLSLECTVEGTSNPNLYWYRQAAGRGLQLLFYSVGIGQISSEVPQNLSASRPQDRQFILSSKKLLLSDSGFYLCAWSPADTQYFGPGTRLTVL.

The V call is TRBV5-4, the J call TRBJ1-2; D might be TRBD1 (5 bases). V was cut by 7 bases and J by 5 bases, with 15 bases left in between. The CDR3 consists of 13 residues. CDR1 is SGHNT, CDR2 YYREEE, per germline (reference sequence). CDR3 DNA: TGTGCCAGCCGACCCAGGGCGGGGTATGGCTACACCTTC. Translating it yields CASRPRAGYGYTF.

The V gene is TRBV19, the J gene TRBJ1-6; perhaps TRBD1 as D (5 bases). Germline-derived CDR1 and CDR2 are LNHDA and SQIVND (reference sequence). V was trimmed by 6 bases and J by 3 bases, leaving 12 bases between them. The CDR3 has 15 amino acids. Here the CDR3 DNA reads TGTGCCAGTAGGTTGGGGGGGGGCTATAATTCACCCCTCCACTTT. This encodes CASRLGGGYNSPLHF.

The chain uses TRBV30 and TRBJ1-2; possibly TRBD1 for D (6 bases). Germline CDR1 GTSNPN, CDR2 SVGIG (reference sequence). CDR3 length: 14 amino acids. V lost 0 bases to trimming and J lost 4 bases, with 12 bases between them. The CDR3 DNA reads as TGTGCCTGGAGTGTAGCGACAGGACCCTATGGCTACACCTTC. It translates to CAWSVATGPYGYTF.

The CDR3 protein is CASSNRDRAIETQYF. DNA of the CDR3: TGTGCCAGCAGTAACCGGGACAGGGCCATTGAGACCCAGTACTTC. This chain links TRBV11-1 with TRBJ2-5, with 9 bases matching TRBD1. The germline gives CDR1 SGHAT, CDR2 FQDESV (reference sequence). The length of the CDR3 is 15 residues. After removal of 6 bases from V and 5 bases from J, the junction contained 10 bases not matched to a gene.

The J gene is TRBJ2-7, the V gene TRBV11-2; 8 bases map to TRBD1. The CDR3 extends over 15 amino acids. The V gene end was trimmed by 5 bases and the J gene end by 4 bases; junction bases not matched to a gene: 10. CDR1 is SGHAT and CDR2 is FQNNGV in the germline V gene. The CDR3 nucleotides are TGTGCCAGCAGCCTAATCAGGGGGCGGTCGTACGAGCAGTACTTC. Its translation is CASSLIRGRSYEQYF.

This clone is a singleton in its sample. This chain connects TRBV7-9 to TRBJ1-2, with D unclear. CDR3 size: 12 residues. Trimming took off 4 bases at V and 6 bases at J, with 9 bases between the two ends. CDR1 and CDR2 (germline): SEHNR, FQNEAQ (reference sequence). This CDR3 is CASSSPVDGYTF. CDR3 DNA sequence: TGTGCCAGCAGCTCCCCGGTGGATGGCTACACCTTC.